This T cell receptor beta chain was obtained from a study of T cell responses to AZD1222 COVID-19 vaccine. Study findings and constraints: Donors skewed white British and female; clonal diversity was possibly underestimated. The span of vaccine-associated CD4 TCRs extended across spike, with dominance at 160-218 and 743-854. Rises in breadth and depth of Spike-specific TCRs came after two AZD1222 doses.

The CDR3 totals 16 residues. Per the germline V gene, CDR1 is GTSNPN and CDR2 is SVGIG (reference sequence). V dropped 0 bases and J dropped 8 bases, with 20 bases sitting between them. This clone appeared once. Its target is unknown. TCRdb's table, derived via immunoSEQ multiplex PCR, lists solely in-frame clones and lacks some. The sample carries around 100,000 clones, approximately 96% recorded once. V gene TRBV30 combines with J gene TRBJ1-3, with D tentatively TRBD1 (5 bases). The sequenced sample was peripheral blood, obtained on day 0 of AZD1222 vaccination. This receptor was identified in an adult in good health. The chain's CDR3 is CAWSVIPGQGLDTIYF. The CDR3 region has the DNA TGTGCCTGGAGTGTAATCCCCGGGCAGGGTCTAGACACCATATATTTT. Variable domain in full (rest from reference TRBV30 and TRBJ1-3): SQTIHQWPATLVQPVGSPLSLECTVEGTSNPNLYWYRQAAGRGLQLLFYSVGIGQISSEVPQNLSASRPQDRQFILSSKKLLLSDSGFYLCAWSVIPGQGLDTIYFGEGSWLTVV.